This T cell receptor beta chain is drawn from a study of cytomegalovirus exposure and HLA in healthy donors. Study in general: Roughly 80 million unique TCRs from HLA-typed donors were held in an early data release.

CDR1 SNHLY and CDR2 FYNNEI come from the germline V gene. The CDR3 is made up of 14 amino acids. V was shortened by 11 bases and J by 3 bases, with 16 bases between the two germline ends. Vbeta (60) and Jbeta (13) primers were used in the PCR. The assay was immunoSEQ multiplex PCR, and TCRdb's table has in-frame clones only and misses some. This repertoire includes around 70,000 clones. Sequenced material: PBMCs. The clonotype comes from a man in his forties in good health and CMV-seronegative. J is TRBJ1-4 and V is TRBV2; D unclear. The CDR3 DNA reads TGTGCCTGCCGAAGCGACGGAGCTAATGAAAAACTGTTTTTT. Amino acid sequence: CACRSDGANEKLFF.